This paragraph covers one T cell receptor beta chain sequence. This specimen belongs to a study of beta chain features in type 1 diabetes. This CDR3 comprises 15 residues. With 7 bases removed from V and 3 bases from J, the gap between germline ends came to 19 bases. CDR1 and CDR2 (germline): MNHNS, SASEGT. Sequencing targeted expressed TCRB transcripts, as all isolated RNA had been reverse transcribed. The data were produced by immunoSEQ multiplex PCR, yet TCRdb's version contains in-frame clones alone and is incomplete. Of 250,000 to 400,000 clones in the sample, less than 15% were seen once. The chain uses TRBV6-1 and TRBJ2-7; possibly TRBD1 or TRBD2 for D (6 bases each). The origin of this receptor is a man aged 25-45 years in good health. Input material: central memory CD4+ T cells from blood. CDR3 nucleotides: TGTGCCAGCACTCAAGAGGGGGGTGGAAACTACGAGCAGTACTTC. Translating gives CASTQEGGGNYEQYF.